This record concerns one T cell receptor beta chain sequence. Antigen specificity is unknown. Trimming removed 6 bases from V and 2 bases from J, with 13 bases in between. CDR3 size: 14 residues. Germline V gene data show CDR1 as SQVTM and CDR2 as ANQGSEA. This table comes from immunoSEQ multiplex PCR, and its TCRdb copy is limited to in-frame clones, with some not included. The sample holds tens of thousands of clones; 90% to 95% are singletons and the top ten take around 0.32%. This entry is derived from a study of untreated major depressive disorder. Study outcomes and limitations: Generalizability is limited by the comparatively small study sample.

The genes are TRBV29-1 and TRBJ2-2; D unresolved. Specimen: CD4+ T cells from PBMCs. The TCR sequence derives from a man aged 25-45 years in good health. The CDR3 region is CSVRTVLNTGELFF. The CDR3 nucleotides are TGCAGCGTCCGCACCGTACTCAACACCGGGGAGCTGTTTTTT.